The 19 T cell receptor beta chains presented below share a single source sample, sequenced in a study of brain T cells in children with intractable seizures. TCRdb's copy holds only in-frame clones and misses some; the assay was immunoSEQ multiplex PCR. Of about 350,000 clones detected, 93% appear once; the ten largest clones hold 5.7%. Documented time point: blood from clinic visit 5 months post-surgery; TSC patient then seizure free. This material consisted of peripheral blood, taken more than 4 months after surgery. The receptor source for this set is a boy younger than two with tuberous sclerosis and intractable seizures.

The chain is built from TRBV7-9 and TRBJ2-7; D gene uncertain. This CDR3 comprises 12 residues. CDR1 SEHNR and CDR2 FQNEAQ come from the germline V gene (reference sequence). V lost 5 bases, J lost 1 base, and 6 bases lay in between. As DNA, the CDR3 is TGTGCCAGCAGCCAAGGGTCCTACGAGCAGTACTTC. Residues: CASSQGSYEQYF. Using reference TRBV7-9 and TRBJ2-7 for the parts outside the CDR3, the full variable domain is DTGVSQNPRHKITKRGQNVTFRCDPISEHNRLYWYRQTLGQGPEFLTYFQNEAQLEKSRLLSDRFSAERPKGSFSTLEIQRTEQGDSAMYLCASSQGSYEQYFGPGTRLTVT.

This chain uses TRBV6-6 with TRBJ2-7, with 9 nucleotides matching TRBD1. There are 15 residues in the CDR3. CDR1 and CDR2 from the germline V gene are MNHNY and SVGAGI (reference sequence). The V segment lost 2 bases and the J segment 6 bases; nucleotides outside the gene matches: 8. The CDR3 DNA follows: TGTGCCAGCAGTTACCACAGGGGGCGATCGATCGAGCAGTACTTC. As protein: CASSYHRGRSIEQYF.

The V and J genes are TRBV3-1 (or the pseudogene TRBV3-2) and TRBJ1-2; no definite D call. The CDR3 loop spans 16 amino acids. The germline V and J ends were trimmed by 0 bases and 3 bases, with 14 bases remaining between them. The germline gives CDR1 LGHDT, CDR2 YNNKEL (reference sequence). CDR3 DNA sequence: TGTGCCAGCAGCCAAGATCCGGGCGCCAGGTACTATGGCTACACCTTC. Translated, it gives CASSQDPGARYYGYTF.

The chain employs TRBV5-6 and TRBJ1-1; maybe TRBD1 (6 bases). V lost 4 bases to trimming and J lost 1 base, with 17 bases between them. This CDR3 comprises 16 residues. Germline V gives CDR1 SGHDT, CDR2 YYEEEE. CDR3 sequence reads: CASSPGQPGPNTEAFF. CDR3 coding DNA: TGTGCCAGCAGCCCAGGACAGCCCGGCCCGAACACTGAAGCTTTCTTT.

The V and J genes are TRBV30 and TRBJ2-1, with a weak D call TRBD2 (6 bases). CDR3 length: 12 residues. V gave up 5 bases and J gave up 4 bases, with 9 bases separating them. The germline CDR1 and CDR2 sequences are GTSNPN and SVGIG (reference sequence). As DNA, the CDR3 is TGTGCCTGGGGGGGAGGATACAATGAGCAGTTCTTC. Translating gives CAWGGGYNEQFF.

This chain links TRBV5-8 with TRBJ2-3, with 15 bases that match TRBD2. The CDR3 loop spans 16 amino acids. Trimming cost V 3 bases and J 4 bases; bases outside gene matches: 3. Looked up from germline, CDR1 is SGHTS and CDR2 is YDEGEE. The CDR3 DNA is TGTGCCAGCAGCTACGGACTAGCGGGAGGGCCAGATACGCAGTATTTT. It yields the protein CASSYGLAGGPDTQYF.

The rearrangement joins TRBV29-1 to TRBJ2-2; a weak D match, TRBD2 (6 bases). Germline V gives CDR1 SQVTM, CDR2 ANQGSEA. V was pared by 3 bases and J by 2 bases, with 7 bases between. The CDR3 has 13 residues. CDR3 loop: CSVEGGNTGELFF. The CDR3 nucleotides are TGCAGCGTTGAGGGGGGTAACACCGGGGAGCTGTTTTTT.

Concerning this clone itself: Additional DNA sequences in this sample encode the identical CDR3. The chain employs TRBV7-2 and TRBJ2-5; D gene unclear. This CDR3 is built from 11 residues. Looked up from germline, CDR1 is SGHTA and CDR2 is FQGNSA. V was shortened by 4 bases and J by 2 bases, with 2 bases between the two germline ends. CDR3 amino acids: CASSSQETQYF. CDR3 bases: TGTGCCAGCAGCTCACAAGAGACCCAGTACTTC.

The rearrangement links TRBV4-1 to TRBJ2-7, with D perhaps TRBD1 or TRBD2 (5 bases each). This CDR3 region has 16 residues. Germline V CDR1 and CDR2: MGHRA, YSYEKL. V lost 3 bases and J lost 0, with 15 bases in between. CDR3 sequence reads: CASSHFPGTRSYEQYF. The DNA for the CDR3 is TGCGCCAGCAGCCACTTCCCCGGGACGCGCTCCTACGAGCAGTACTTC.

The rearrangement joins TRBV30 to TRBJ1-1; D uncertain. Looked up from germline, CDR1 is GTSNPN and CDR2 is SVGIG (reference sequence). The germline V and J ends were trimmed by 0 bases and 4 bases, with 9 bases remaining between them. The length of the CDR3 is 13 residues. In nucleotides, the CDR3 is TGTGCCTGGAGTGTAGATGGTGGCACTGAAGCTTTCTTT. It yields the protein CAWSVDGGTEAFF.

V and J are TRBV5-4 and TRBJ1-2; 9 bases agree with TRBD1. The CDR3 consists of 14 residues. Losses at the gene ends were 4 bases for V and 8 bases for J; bases not matched to a gene: 9. Per germline, CDR1 SGHNT and CDR2 YYREEE (reference sequence). Here the CDR3 DNA reads TGTGCCAGCAGCCCCGGGACAGGGATAACAGGCTACACCTTC. This gives the protein CASSPGTGITGYTF.

The chain is built from TRBV20-1 and TRBJ1-2, with D unresolved. V shed 8 bases and J shed 4 bases, with 8 bases lying between them. Germline lookup yields CDR1 DFQATT and CDR2 SNEGSKA (reference sequence). The CDR3 contains 10 residues. DNA of the CDR3: TGCAGTACCGAATCCTATGGCTACACCTTC. This gives the protein CSTESYGYTF.

This sequence joins TRBV14 and TRBJ1-2; tentative D call: TRBD1 (5 bases). The ends were cut back, 8 bases at V and 8 bases at J, with 18 bases in the middle. This CDR3 spans 13 amino acids. Germline V lookup: CDR1 SGHDN, CDR2 FVKESK. CDR3 in amino acids: CASSKRPREGYTF. CDR3 in DNA: TGTGCCAGCTCGAAGAGGCCCAGGGAAGGCTACACCTTC.

This sequence joins TRBV7-2 and TRBJ2-3; D is unclear. V was pared by 2 bases and J by 5 bases, with 2 bases between. Germline V lookup: CDR1 SGHTA, CDR2 FQGNSA. This CDR3 spans 11 amino acids. The CDR3 DNA follows: TGTGCCAGCAGCTTATTAGATACGCAGTATTTT. This codes for CASSLLDTQYF.

The V gene is TRBV6-5, the J gene TRBJ2-1; 8 nucleotides match TRBD2. The V segment lost 5 bases and the J segment 8 bases; nucleotides outside the gene matches: 8. This CDR3 region has 14 residues. The V gene's germline CDR1 is MNHEY and CDR2 SVGAGI. CDR3 nucleotides: TGTGCCAGCAGTACTAGCGGAGCGGGGTATGAGCAGTTCTTC. Translation: CASSTSGAGYEQFF.

As regards this clone: The sample holds other DNA sequences that translate to the same CDR3. The chain recombines TRBV7-3 with TRBJ2-3; TRBD2 might be the D (6 bases). Per germline, CDR1 SGHTA and CDR2 FQGTGA. Trimming took off 1 base at V and 1 base at J, with 9 bases between the two ends. The CDR3 spans 15 residues. The CDR3 nucleotides are TGTGCCAGCAGCTTAAGGCGGGGTGGCACAGATACGCAGTATTTT. Protein sequence: CASSLRRGGTDTQYF.

This chain's CDR3 is CASSSGTENTGELFF. The DNA of the CDR3 is TGTGCCAGCAGCTCCGGGACGGAGAACACCGGGGAGCTGTTTTTT. The chain links TRBV5-6 to TRBJ2-2; D tentatively fits TRBD1 or TRBD2 (5 bases each). Germline V CDR1 and CDR2: SGHDT, YYEEEE. Trimming removed 3 bases at V and 1 base at J, with 10 bases between. This CDR3 comprises 15 residues.

CDR3 in DNA: TGTGCCAGCAGGATCTCTCGAAACGAGCAGTACTTC. Translated, it gives CASRISRNEQYF. The chain couples TRBV12-3 or TRBV12-4 to TRBJ2-7, with no clear D. CDR3 length: 12 residues. Trimming pared 6 bases from V and 5 bases from J, leaving 11 bases between.

This chain joins TRBV7-9 and TRBJ2-7; D may correspond to TRBD1 or TRBD2 (5 bases each). The CDR3 has 13 residues. V lost 5 bases and J lost 6, with 14 bases in between. Germline loops: CDR1 SEHNR, CDR2 FQNEAQ (reference sequence). This CDR3 reads CASSPPAGSEQYF. As DNA, the CDR3 is TGTGCCAGCAGCCCACCTGCAGGGAGCGAGCAGTACTTC. Drawing the rest from reference TRBV7-9 and TRBJ2-7, the complete variable domain is DTGVSQNPRHKITKRGQNVTFRCDPISEHNRLYWYRQTLGQGPEFLTYFQNEAQLEKSRLLSDRFSAERPKGSFSTLEIQRTEQGDSAMYLCASSPPAGSEQYFGPGTRLTVT.